One and the same sample provided the 12 T cell receptor beta chains below, sequenced in a study of blood T cells in healthy people across ages. Then a second PCR, running roughly 6 to 11 cycles, was carried out with a sample-barcoded 5' primer and a J-beta primer mix. One entry per CDR3 protein, called by TCRdb with MiXCR from the 5' RACE reads. The data contain roughly 650,000 distinct CDR3 sequences, roughly 30% of them singletons. The sample comprised blood. The receptors stem from a woman older than 75 in good health.

V usage is TRBV2 and J usage is TRBJ1-1; 12 bases align to TRBD1. The length of the CDR3 is 15 residues. The V segment lost 6 bases and the J segment 6 bases; nucleotides outside the gene matches: 8. CDR1 SNHLY and CDR2 FYNNEI come from the germline V gene. This CDR3 reads CASRQRGTGGSEAFF. CDR3 in DNA: TGTGCCAGCAGGCAACGCGGGACAGGGGGCTCTGAAGCTTTCTTT.

CDR3 loop: CASRQRGIKGDTQYF. In nucleotides, the CDR3 is TGTGCCAGCAGACAACGGGGAATAAAAGGGGATACGCAGTATTTT. The chain links TRBV27 to TRBJ2-3; perhaps TRBD2 as D (5 bases). Trimming cost V 6 bases and J 6 bases, with 19 bases left between them. Germline V gives CDR1 MNHEY, CDR2 SMNVEV (reference sequence). This CDR3 is 15 amino acids long.

The rearrangement joins TRBV24-1 to TRBJ1-1, with 10 bases fitting TRBD1. CDR3 size: 17 residues. V dropped 4 bases and J dropped 3; count of bases not matched to a gene: 10. The germline CDR1 and CDR2 sequences are KGHDR and SFDVKD. The DNA of the CDR3 is TGTGCCACCAGTGACCCGGGGACAGGGGCCGGTTACACTGAAGCTTTCTTT. This sequence encodes CATSDPGTGAGYTEAFF.

This clonotype was observed at least ten times. For the CDR3, the DNA is TGTGCCACCAGCAGAGATCGGGGCCGCGGGGCTGAGCAGTTCTTC. It yields the protein CATSRDRGRGAEQFF. V and J are TRBV15 and TRBJ2-1; TRBD2 is a possible D gene (6 bases). The V end lost 0 bases, the J end lost 9 bases, and 15 bases lay between the germline ends. This CDR3 region has 15 residues. In germline, CDR1 is LNHNV, CDR2 YYDKDF (reference sequence).

In the case of this clonotype: A read error may be the cause here, since a much bigger clone is one base away. J is TRBJ2-1 and V is TRBV20-1; 10 bases align to TRBD2. Germline V CDR1 and CDR2: DFQATT, SNEGSKA (reference sequence). The CDR3 loop spans 15 amino acids. V lost 4 bases to trimming and J lost 7 bases; unmatched junction nucleotides: 10. The DNA for the CDR3 is TGCAGTGCTACGAGGGCAGCGGGGGGGCGGAATGAGCAGTTCTTC. As protein: CSATRAAGGRNEQFF.

The chain joins TRBV20-1 to TRBJ2-1, with 9 bases that match TRBD2. V shed 0 bases, J shed 8 bases, and the junction held 11 bases outside the gene matches. The germline CDR1 and CDR2 sequences are DFQATT and SNEGSKA (reference sequence). The CDR3 is 16 residues long. CDR3: CSARDISGSRGDEQFF. The CDR3 nucleotides read TGCAGTGCTAGAGATATTAGCGGGAGTCGGGGAGATGAGCAGTTCTTC.

The chain employs TRBV4-2 and TRBJ1-5; D is possibly TRBD1 (6 bases). Trimming took off 4 bases at V and 4 bases at J, with 14 bases between the two ends. CDR1 and CDR2 (germline): LGHNA, YNFKEQ. There are 15 residues in the CDR3. CDR3 sequence: CASSPEGVENQPQHF. The CDR3 DNA sequence: TGTGCCAGCAGCCCTGAGGGGGTGGAAAATCAGCCCCAGCATTTT.

The V and J genes are TRBV7-9 and TRBJ2-1; TRBD1 aligns across 7 bases. The V gene end was trimmed by 1 base and the J gene end by 8 bases; junction bases not matched to a gene: 11. The CDR3 is 16 amino acids. CDR1 is SEHNR, CDR2 FQNEAQ, per germline (reference sequence). CDR3 loop: CASSLGEGALRDEQFF. The CDR3 bases are TGTGCCAGCAGCTTAGGAGAGGGGGCCCTCCGGGATGAGCAGTTCTTC.

This clonotype was recorded many times. The chain couples TRBV11-2 to TRBJ2-5, with 8 bases lining up with TRBD1. The CDR3 totals 16 residues. With 4 bases clipped from V and 4 bases from J, the junction kept 11 bases outside the gene matches. Germline CDR1 and CDR2: SGHAT and FQNNGV. CDR3 residues: CASSSPQGAYAETQYF. The CDR3 DNA is TGTGCCAGCAGCTCCCCCCAGGGGGCTTACGCAGAGACCCAGTACTTC.

There are many counts of this clonotype. The chain employs TRBV9 and TRBJ1-5; TRBD1 matches at 7 bases. Germline V gives CDR1 SGDLS, CDR2 YYNGEE. The V gene end was trimmed by 4 bases and the J gene end by 0 bases; junction bases not matched to a gene: 4. The CDR3 has 15 amino acids. DNA for the CDR3: TGTGCCAGCAGCCGGACAGGCCATAGCAATCAGCCCCAGCATTTT. Its protein product is CASSRTGHSNQPQHF. The whole variable domain, remainder taken from reference TRBV9 and TRBJ1-5, is DSGVTQTPKHLITATGQRVTLRCSPRSGDLSVYWYQQSLDQGLQFLIQYYNGEERAKGNILERFSAQQFPDLHSELNLSSLELGDSALYFCASSRTGHSNQPQHFGDGTRLSIL.

V usage is TRBV3-1 and J usage is TRBJ2-1; D may be TRBD2 (6 bases). CDR3 length equals 16 residues. Germline-derived CDR1 and CDR2 are LGHDT and YNNKEL (reference sequence). V was clipped by 5 bases and J by 8 bases, with 22 bases between them. The CDR3 region is CASSYRLRGRNDEQFF. CDR3 sequence (DNA): TGTGCCAGCAGCTACCGTCTGCGGGGCCGAAATGATGAGCAGTTCTTC.

This clonotype was recorded at least ten times. The genes are TRBV6-5 and TRBJ2-2; TRBD2 is a possible D gene (6 bases). CDR3 length: 14 amino acids. V shed 6 bases and J shed 3 bases, with 11 bases lying between them. CDR1 MNHEY and CDR2 SVGAGI come from the germline V gene. The CDR3, as DNA: TGTGCCAGCAGGGAGACGGGGGACACCGGGGAGCTGTTTTTT. Its translation: CASRETGDTGELFF.